The entry below gives a single T cell receptor beta chain sequence along with its context. Its cognate antigen is unknown. The data originate from a study of early stage breast cancer tumors. Study-level findings and limits: Tumor and normal breast were distinguished via blood comparison in about 90% of the 16 patients.

V lost 2 bases to trimming and J lost 7 bases, with 16 bases between them. The CDR3 has 15 residues. The germline CDR1 and CDR2 sequences are SGDLS and YYNGEE. Produced via immunoSEQ multiplex PCR; TCRdb's table is partial and in-frame only. The profile covers roughly 13,000 clones, with 70% to 80% appearing a single time and roughly 7.2% taken by the ten largest. Sequences were obtained from normal breast tissue next to the tumor. The J gene is TRBJ2-1, the V gene TRBV9; the D gene is possibly TRBD2 (6 bases). The sequence derives from a person between 50 and 60 years old with breast cancer. The CDR3 loop reads CASSVFRDSRNEQFF. DNA for the CDR3: TGTGCCAGCAGCGTTTTCAGGGACTCTCGGAATGAGCAGTTCTTC.